Reported below is one TCR beta chain. Original processing methods: Reference gene primers were amplified, and this amplification served to estimate nucleated cell counts. The table came from immunoSEQ multiplex PCR; TCRdb's copy has only in-frame clones and leaves some out. V and J calls and clone size are those listed in that table; D and trimming were worked out from the DNA. The sample gives around 40,000 clones, 85% to 90% of which show up once; 20% to 30% is in the top ten. This record belongs to a study of blood T cell repertoires in COVID-19. Across the study: Italy, Spain and the United States were the sources of the convalescent and acute COVID-19 samples.

There are 15 residues in the CDR3. The sequence derives from a man aged 45-60 years with active or convalescent COVID-19. Sequenced input: peripheral blood. J is TRBJ2-7 and V is TRBV21-1; whether TRBD2, the table's D call, matches the DNA was not checked. TRBV21-1 is termed a pseudogene. The CDR3 region is CASSNGEGWDYEQYV. The CDR3 coding sequence is TGTGCCAGCAGCAATGGGGAGGGTTGGGACTACGAGCAGTACGTC.